This T cell receptor beta chain derives from a study of blood T cells in healthy people across ages. This clonotype was observed a handful of times. Its cognate antigen is unknown. The CDR3 consists of 14 residues. The ends lost 9 bases at V and 3 bases at J; junction bases unmatched: 10. PCR was performed a second time for about 7 to 12 cycles using a sample-barcoded 5' primer and a J-beta primer mix. TCRdb re-derived calls from the 5' RACE reads in MiXCR, one entry per CDR3 protein. The sample records some 1.8 million distinct CDR3 sequences, about two fifths being singletons. Notes on the study in general: It was the long-lived donors that had more naive CD4+ cells and higher diversity than aged donors.

The sequence was collected from a human donor in good health. V is TRBV12-3 or TRBV12-4 and J is TRBJ1-2; 7 positions agree with TRBD1. Material for sequencing was blood. The CDR3 reads CASSPQGRDYGYTF. CDR3 bases: TGTGCCAGTTCACCACAGGGGAGGGACTATGGCTACACCTTC.